This T cell receptor beta chain emerged from a study of blood T cell repertoires in COVID-19. The table came from immunoSEQ multiplex PCR; TCRdb's copy has only in-frame clones and leaves some out. In the table there are 70,000 to 95,000 clones, roughly 87% of which are singletons. CDR3 length: 14 residues. Losses at the gene ends were 4 bases for V and 2 bases for J; bases not matched to a gene: 1. From germline, CDR1 is KGHSH and CDR2 LQKENI. The origin of this receptor is a man in his forties or fifties with acute or convalescent COVID-19. The gene calls are TRBV18 and TRBJ1-5; TRBD1 aligns across 8 bases. Sequencing was performed on peripheral blood. The DNA for the CDR3 is TGTGCCAGCTCACTGGACAGGGGCAATCAGCCCCAGCATTTT. Amino acid sequence: CASSLDRGNQPQHF.